Following are 17 T cell receptor beta chains from one sample sequenced in a study of beta chain features in type 1 diabetes. The whole isolated RNA underwent reverse transcription, so sequencing captured expressed TCRB transcripts. Clones were sequenced by immunoSEQ multiplex PCR, and TCRdb holds only the in-frame ones, with some missing. The sample includes about 360,000 clones, 10% to 15% of them seen just once. The source material was naive CD4+ T cells from blood. All receptors derive from a man younger than 35 in good health.

This clone has more than one count but fewer than ten. J is TRBJ2-6 and V is TRBV4-2; a weak D match, TRBD1 (5 bases). Germline CDR1 is LGHNA and CDR2 is YNFKEQ. This CDR3 spans 16 amino acids. Trimming left V 4 bases short and J 4 bases short, with 14 bases between. CDR3: CASSLSGSSGANVLTF. The CDR3 DNA sequence: TGTGCCAGCAGCCTTTCAGGGTCGTCCGGGGCCAACGTCCTGACTTTC.

Ten or more counts support this clone. The rearrangement joins TRBV30 to TRBJ2-1; TRBD2 aligns across 12 bases. Germline CDR1 reads GTSNPN; CDR2 reads SVGIG (reference sequence). The CDR3 runs to 14 residues. The ends lost 1 base at V and 7 bases at J; junction bases unmatched: 2. CDR3 DNA: TGTGCCTGGAGTGCCGGGACTAGCGGGAATGAGCAGTTCTTC. It translates to CAWSAGTSGNEQFF.

The chain couples TRBV7-2 to TRBJ1-3; maybe TRBD1 (6 bases). V lost 5 bases, J lost 0 bases, and 8 bases lay in between. CDR1 and CDR2 from the germline V gene are SGHTA and FQGNSA. CDR3 length equals 14 residues. CDR3: CASSRQDSGNTIYF. DNA of the CDR3: TGTGCCAGCAGCCGACAGGACTCTGGAAACACCATATATTTT.

This clone was observed a few times. The chain joins TRBV7-9 to TRBJ1-4, with D possibly matching TRBD1 (5 bases). Germline V gene lookup returns CDR1 SEHNR and CDR2 FQNEAQ (reference sequence). The germline V and J ends were trimmed by 2 bases and 7 bases, with 11 bases remaining between them. This CDR3 comprises 14 residues. The CDR3, as DNA: TGTGCCAGCAGCTTAAGGGGTTTTGGTGAAAAACTGTTTTTT. Protein sequence: CASSLRGFGEKLFF.

The V gene is TRBV25-1, the J gene TRBJ2-7; 8 nucleotides match TRBD2. Germline V lookup: CDR1 MGHDK, CDR2 SYGVNS. The trim removed 3 bases at V and 7 bases at J, leaving 14 bases unmatched. The CDR3 is made up of 16 amino acids. The CDR3 DNA follows: TGTGCCAGCAGTGACACAACGCGGGGGGCTACGAGTGAGCAGTACTTC. This encodes CASSDTTRGATSEQYF.

This clone has just a few counts. V gene TRBV28 combines with J gene TRBJ2-1; 8 bases match TRBD2. The CDR3 contains 14 residues. The germline V gene encodes CDR1 MDHEN and CDR2 SYDVKM. The V segment lost 6 bases and the J segment 6 bases; nucleotides outside the gene matches: 7. Written as DNA, the CDR3 is TGTGCCAGCAGCAAACTAGCGGCAATCAATGAGCAGTTCTTC. This codes for CASSKLAAINEQFF. Together with reference TRBV28 and TRBJ2-1, the CDR3 gives the full variable domain: DVKVTQSSRYLVKRTGEKVFLECVQDMDHENMFWYRQDPGLGLRLIYFSYDVKMKEKGDIPEGYSVSREKKERFSLILESASTNQTSMYLCASSKLAAINEQFFGPGTRLTVL.

The genes are TRBV28 and TRBJ1-1; D perhaps matches TRBD1 (5 bases). This CDR3 comprises 15 residues. The germline CDR1 and CDR2 sequences are MDHEN and SYDVKM. V was cut by 3 bases and J by 0 bases, with 11 bases left in between. CDR3 DNA sequence: TGTGCCAGCAGTTTCGCACAGGCGATGAACACTGAAGCTTTCTTT. It yields the protein CASSFAQAMNTEAFF. The variable domain in full, completed from reference TRBV28 and TRBJ1-1, reads DVKVTQSSRYLVKRTGEKVFLECVQDMDHENMFWYRQDPGLGLRLIYFSYDVKMKEKGDIPEGYSVSREKKERFSLILESASTNQTSMYLCASSFAQAMNTEAFFGQGTRLTVV.

V gene TRBV5-1 combines with J gene TRBJ1-6; D may be TRBD1 (5 bases). Germline lookup yields CDR1 SGHRS and CDR2 YFSETQ. This CDR3 is built from 15 residues. The germline V and J ends were trimmed by 0 bases and 7 bases, with 11 bases remaining between them. CDR3 loop: CASSLDQGYNSPLHF. The CDR3 coding sequence is TGCGCCAGCAGCTTGGATCAGGGTTACAATTCACCCCTCCACTTT. Full variable domain (outside the CDR3, taken from reference TRBV5-1 and TRBJ1-6): KAGVTQTPRYLIKTRGQQVTLSCSPISGHRSVSWYQQTPGQGLQFLFEYFSETQRNKGNFPGRFSGRQFSNSRSEMNVSTLELGDSALYLCASSLDQGYNSPLHFGNGTRLTVT.

The chain joins TRBV28 to TRBJ1-4, with TRBD1 matching 12 bases. The germline V gene encodes CDR1 MDHEN and CDR2 SYDVKM. The CDR3 length is 14 residues. The V and J ends lost 6 bases and 8 bases, in that order; junction bases with no gene match: 4. In DNA form, the CDR3 reads TGTGCCAGCAGCTCCGGGACAGGGGGCGAAAAACTGTTTTTT. Translated, it gives CASSSGTGGEKLFF.

The sample holds a few counts of this clone. The V gene is TRBV7-9, the J gene TRBJ1-4, with a tentative D call TRBD1 (6 bases). CDR3 length: 14 residues. The germline V gene has CDR1 SEHNR and CDR2 FQNEAQ (reference sequence). V was pared by 5 bases and J by 4 bases, with 11 bases between. The CDR3 spells CASSPGAGNEKLFF. Written as DNA, the CDR3 is TGTGCCAGCAGCCCAGGGGCTGGTAATGAAAAACTGTTTTTT.

In its sample, this clone was seen a few times. The V call is TRBV28, the J call TRBJ2-6, with D possibly matching TRBD2 (6 bases). The CDR3 extends over 16 amino acids. V was cut by 2 bases and J by 0 bases, with 8 bases left in between. The germline V gene has CDR1 MDHEN and CDR2 SYDVKM. CDR3 sequence (DNA): TGTGCCAGCAGTTTAGGGGGGAGCTCTGGGGCCAACGTCCTGACTTTC. Its translation: CASSLGGSSGANVLTF.

For the CDR3, the DNA is TGCGCCAGCAGCCGCGGACAGGGGGCCAATCAGCCCCAGCATTTT. Residues: CASSRGQGANQPQHF. V and J are TRBV4-3 and TRBJ1-5; 11 positions match TRBD1. The V segment lost 4 bases and the J segment 3 bases; nucleotides outside the gene matches: 2. Germline V CDR1 and CDR2: LGHNA, YSLEER. This CDR3 has 15 residues.

This clone was observed a handful of times. The chain combines TRBV6-6 with TRBJ1-1; 7 positions agree with TRBD1. Germline-derived CDR1 and CDR2 are MNHNY and SVGAGI (reference sequence). The V segment lost 6 bases and the J segment 0 bases; nucleotides outside the gene matches: 4. This CDR3 has 14 residues. The CDR3: CASRFGTVNTEAFF. The CDR3 DNA sequence: TGTGCCAGCAGATTCGGGACAGTGAACACTGAAGCTTTCTTT.

The chain carries TRBV9 and TRBJ2-3; D call uncertain. The CDR3 totals 14 residues. Germline V gives CDR1 SGDLS, CDR2 YYNGEE. V lost 2 bases and J lost 0, with 7 bases in between. The CDR3 DNA reads TGTGCCAGCAGCGTCTTTCTCAGCACAGATACGCAGTATTTT. This codes for CASSVFLSTDTQYF.

Only a few counts were recorded for this clone. The genes are TRBV28 and TRBJ2-7; D call uncertain. This CDR3 comprises 11 residues. Trimming removed 2 bases from V and 3 bases from J, with 2 bases in between. The germline CDR1 and CDR2 sequences are MDHEN and SYDVKM. The CDR3 sequence: CASSLLYEQYF. The CDR3 bases are TGTGCCAGCAGTTTACTCTACGAGCAGTACTTC.

This clone has more than one count but fewer than ten. This rearrangement joins TRBV9 to TRBJ2-1, with TRBD2 matching 10 bases. Trimming took 3 bases from V and 4 from J; bases not matched to a gene: 7. The CDR3 covers 16 residues. Germline CDR1 SGDLS, CDR2 YYNGEE. CDR3 in amino acids: CASSAQTSGLYNEQFF. In DNA form, the CDR3 reads TGTGCCAGCAGCGCCCAGACTAGCGGGCTATACAATGAGCAGTTCTTC.

The chain recombines TRBV5-4 with TRBJ1-4; no clear D gene. CDR3 size: 13 residues. Trimming stripped 4 bases from V and 5 bases from J, with 9 bases between. Germline CDR1 is SGHNT and CDR2 is YYREEE (reference sequence). Written as DNA, the CDR3 is TGTGCCAGCAGCACGGGCGGGAATGAAAAACTGTTTTTT. Encoded protein: CASSTGGNEKLFF.